Here is one TCR beta chain with its context. The antigen is undetermined. The data are from a study of T cell responses to AZD1222 COVID-19 vaccine. Findings and caveats of the study: A rise in Spike-specific TCR breadth and depth followed two AZD1222 doses. Among spike-specific TCRs, nearly half reportedly target unmutated variant regions. Clonal diversity was possibly underestimated; the donors were predominantly white British and more often female. The number of AZD1222 recipients seropositive at baseline was only five to seven.

Method: immunoSEQ multiplex PCR; TCRdb's copy keeps in-frame clones and lacks some. The table records 200,000 to 250,000 clones, about 93% of them present only once. The CDR3 runs 16 residues. V dropped 5 bases and J dropped 2; count of bases not matched to a gene: 9. Germline CDR1 reads MNHEY; CDR2 reads SMNVEV (reference sequence). The starting material was peripheral blood, obtained on day 0 of MenACWY control vaccination. The gene calls are TRBV27 and TRBJ2-3, with 8 bases that match TRBD2. This sequence was found in an adult in good health. DNA for the CDR3: TGTGCCAGCAGTCTCCTCCTAGCGGGTCTCACAGATACGCAGTATTTT. It codes for CASSLLLAGLTDTQYF.